This T cell receptor beta chain emerged from a study of cytotoxic CD8 clonotypes in ibrutinib-treated CLL. The overall study: Mean productive templates were approximately 230,000; mean productive rearrangements were around 91,000.

Remarks on this clone: The antigen is unknown.

Data came from immunoSEQ multiplex PCR; TCRdb stores just in-frame clones and leaves some out. Among about 310,000 clones listed, roughly 80% were seen once. General study points: Before falling back toward baseline at progression, clonality had risen at the time of ibrutinib response.

The sequence came from a human donor with chronic lymphocytic leukemia. The sequenced sample was PBMCs, obtained before ibrutinib treatment.

CDR3 loop: CASRREQGGGYTF. In DNA form, the CDR3 reads TGTGCCAGCAGACGAGAACAGGGGGGTGGCTACACCTTC. V is TRBV6-5 and J is TRBJ1-2, with TRBD1 matching over 8 bases. Germline V gives CDR1 MNHEY, CDR2 SVGAGI. The CDR3 totals 13 residues. The V gene end was trimmed by 6 bases and the J gene end by 7 bases; junction bases not matched to a gene: 7.